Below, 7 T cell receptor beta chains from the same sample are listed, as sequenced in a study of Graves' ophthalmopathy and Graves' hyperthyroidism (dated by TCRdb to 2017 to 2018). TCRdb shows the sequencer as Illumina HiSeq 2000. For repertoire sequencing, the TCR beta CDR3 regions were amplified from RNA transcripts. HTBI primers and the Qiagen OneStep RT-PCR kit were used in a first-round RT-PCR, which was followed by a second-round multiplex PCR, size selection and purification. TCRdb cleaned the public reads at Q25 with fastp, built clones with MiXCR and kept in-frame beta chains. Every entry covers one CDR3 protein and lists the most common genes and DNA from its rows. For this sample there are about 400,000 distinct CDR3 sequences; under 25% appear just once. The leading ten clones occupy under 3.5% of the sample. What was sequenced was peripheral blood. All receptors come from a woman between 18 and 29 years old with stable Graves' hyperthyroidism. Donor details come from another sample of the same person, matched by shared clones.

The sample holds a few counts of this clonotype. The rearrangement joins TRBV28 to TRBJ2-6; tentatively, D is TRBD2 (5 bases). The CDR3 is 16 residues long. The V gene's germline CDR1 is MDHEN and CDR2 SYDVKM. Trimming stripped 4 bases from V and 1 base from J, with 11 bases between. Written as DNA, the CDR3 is TGTGCCAGCAGTTACCGGGAAGTATCTGGGGCCAACGTCCTGACTTTC. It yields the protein CASSYREVSGANVLTF.

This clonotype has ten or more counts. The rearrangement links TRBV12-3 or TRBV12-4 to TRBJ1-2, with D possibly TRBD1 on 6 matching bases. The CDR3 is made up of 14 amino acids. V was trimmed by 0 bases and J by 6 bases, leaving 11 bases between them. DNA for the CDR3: TGTGCCAGCAGTTTAGCGGCGGCAGGGGATGGCTACACCTTC. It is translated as CASSLAAAGDGYTF.

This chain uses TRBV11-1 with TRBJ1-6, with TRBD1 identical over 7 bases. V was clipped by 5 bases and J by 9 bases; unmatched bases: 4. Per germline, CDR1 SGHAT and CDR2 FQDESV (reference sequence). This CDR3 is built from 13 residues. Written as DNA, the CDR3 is TGTGCCAGCAGCCTGGGGACAGTTTCACCCCTCCACTTT. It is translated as CASSLGTVSPLHF.

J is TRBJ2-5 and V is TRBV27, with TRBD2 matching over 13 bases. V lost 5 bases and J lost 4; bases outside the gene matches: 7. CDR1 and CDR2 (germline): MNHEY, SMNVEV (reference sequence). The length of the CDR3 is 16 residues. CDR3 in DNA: TGTGCCAGCAGTACGCGGACTAGCGGGAGAGGAGAGACCCAGTACTTC. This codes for CASSTRTSGRGETQYF.

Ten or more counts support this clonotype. The CDR3 is CASTLSGRAHTGELFF. The CDR3 nucleotides read TGTGCCAGCACCTTAAGCGGGAGGGCCCATACCGGGGAGCTGTTTTTT. The rearrangement uses TRBV2 and TRBJ2-2; 10 bases map to TRBD2. J lost 5 bases, V lost 7 bases, and 10 bases had no gene match. CDR3 length equals 16 residues. Germline lookup yields CDR1 SNHLY and CDR2 FYNNEI.

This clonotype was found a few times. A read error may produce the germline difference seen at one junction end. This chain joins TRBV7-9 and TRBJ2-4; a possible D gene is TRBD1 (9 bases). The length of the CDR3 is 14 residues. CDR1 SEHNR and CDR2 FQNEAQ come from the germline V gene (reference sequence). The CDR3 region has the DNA TGTGCCAGCAGCCCGGGGGGGACAGGGAGCATTAAGTACTTC. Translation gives CASSPGGTGSIKYF.

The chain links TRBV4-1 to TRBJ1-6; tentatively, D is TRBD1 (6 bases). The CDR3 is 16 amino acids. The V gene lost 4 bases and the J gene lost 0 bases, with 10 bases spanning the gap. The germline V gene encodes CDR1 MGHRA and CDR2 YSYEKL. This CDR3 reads CASSRGQSSYNSPLHF. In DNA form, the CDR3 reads TGCGCCAGCAGCCGGGGACAAAGCTCCTATAATTCACCCCTCCACTTT.